Listed below are T cell receptor beta chains from one sample, sequenced in a study of shared clonotypes between healthy human individuals. Clones were read by immunoSEQ multiplex PCR, and TCRdb kept only the in-frame ones, dropping some. The table lists about 510,000 clones, approximately 79% of them singletons. The source material was PBMCs. The receptors here all came from a middle-aged woman in good health. Some clones in this sample may be carry-over from other donors' samples. Each CDR3 is given with its conserved first and last residue. A D gene is named only where the DNA matches it firmly. The size field is filled for only some rows; it gives once, few, many or a size class.

abundance | j_gene | d_gene | v_gene | CDR3nt | CDR3aa
- | TRBJ2-4 | - | TRBV9 | TGTGCCAGCAGCCCAGGGGTGACTATGGGGGACATTCAGTACTTC | CASSPGVTMGDIQYF
many | TRBJ1-5 | - | TRBV11-3 | TGTGCCAGCAGCTTGCCGAGGGATGGGACCCCAGATTATAGCAATCAGCCCCAGCATTTT | CASSLPRDGTPDYSNQPQHF
- | TRBJ2-3 | TRBD1 | TRBV4-1 | TGCGCCAGCAGCCCAATCGGACAGGGGGATACGCAGTATTTT | CASSPIGQGDTQYF
once | TRBJ2-1 | TRBD1 | TRBV7-9 | TGTGCCAGCATGCGCGGGACAGGGAGGAAGGGTGAGCAGTTCTTC | CASMRGTGRKGEQFF
- | TRBJ2-7 | - | TRBV2 | TGTGCCAGCAGTGTCCCGGTCGGCTACGAGCAGTACTTC | CASSVPVGYEQYF
few | TRBJ2-3 | - | TRBV5-3 | TGTGCCAGAAGCTTGGCGACCTACACAGATACGCAGTATTTT | CARSLATYTDTQYF
- | TRBJ2-3 | - | TRBV6-6 | TGTGCCAGCAAGGGACGGGTCCCAGATACGCAGTATTTT | CASKGRVPDTQYF
- | TRBJ2-1 | TRBD2 | TRBV6-1 | TGTGCCAGCAGTGAAGAAGTAGCGGGAGGGCTATACAATGAGCAGTTCTTC | CASSEEVAGGLYNEQFF
- | TRBJ1-3 | - | TRBV18 | TGTGCCAGCTCACCTAGACAAGACTCTGGAAACACCATATATTTT | CASSPRQDSGNTIYF
- | TRBJ2-7 | - | TRBV5-1 | TGCGCCAGCAGCTTGGGGGACAACGACTCCTACGAGCAGTACTTC | CASSLGDNDSYEQYF
- | TRBJ2-2 | - | TRBV7-9 | TGTGCCAGCAGCCTAAGAAACACCGGGGAGCTGTTTTTT | CASSLRNTGELFF
- | TRBJ1-1 | TRBD1 | TRBV13 | TGTGCCAGCAGCTTGACAGGGATGAACACTGAAGCTTTCTTT | CASSLTGMNTEAFF
- | TRBJ1-1 | TRBD1 | TRBV5-1 | TGCGCCAGCAGCTTGGCTGGGACAGGTTACACTGAAGCTTTCTTT | CASSLAGTGYTEAFF
- | TRBJ1-4 | - | TRBV9 | TGTGCCAGCAGCGCGAATGGGGAGATGGGGGAAAAACTGTTTTTT | CASSANGEMGEKLFF
- | TRBJ1-1 | TRBD1 | TRBV19 | TGTGCCAGTAACCCTACAGGGGGCATTGAAGCTTTCTTT | CASNPTGGIEAFF
- | TRBJ1-2 | - | TRBV6-1 | TGTGCCAGCAGTGAAGCGGGGTTAATCGCCTATGGCTACACCTTC | CASSEAGLIAYGYTF